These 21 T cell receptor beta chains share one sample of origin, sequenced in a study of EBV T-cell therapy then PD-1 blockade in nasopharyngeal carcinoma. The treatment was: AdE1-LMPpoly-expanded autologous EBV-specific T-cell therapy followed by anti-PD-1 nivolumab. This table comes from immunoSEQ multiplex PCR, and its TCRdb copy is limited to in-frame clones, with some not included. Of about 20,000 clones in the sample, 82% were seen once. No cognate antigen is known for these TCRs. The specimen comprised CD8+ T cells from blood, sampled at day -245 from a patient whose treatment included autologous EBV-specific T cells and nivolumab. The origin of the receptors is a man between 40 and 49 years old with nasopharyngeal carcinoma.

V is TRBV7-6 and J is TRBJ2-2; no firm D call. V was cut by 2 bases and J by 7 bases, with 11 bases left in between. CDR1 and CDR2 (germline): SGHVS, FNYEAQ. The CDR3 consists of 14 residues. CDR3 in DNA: TGTGCCAGCAGCTTATCGTGGGTTGACGGGGAGCTGTTTTTT. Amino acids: CASSLSWVDGELFF.

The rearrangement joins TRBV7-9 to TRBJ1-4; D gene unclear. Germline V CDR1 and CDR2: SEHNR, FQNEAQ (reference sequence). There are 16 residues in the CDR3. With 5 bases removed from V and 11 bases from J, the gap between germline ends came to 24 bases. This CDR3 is CASSPPVGLETHKLFF. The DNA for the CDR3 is TGTGCCAGCAGCCCCCCCGTTGGACTGGAAACTCATAAACTGTTTTTT.

CDR3 amino acids: CASSRSPGPGELFF. The CDR3 region has the DNA TGTGCCAGCAGTAGGTCCCCGGGGCCCGGGGAGCTGTTTTTT. The V gene is TRBV6-5, the J gene TRBJ2-2; D assignment may be TRBD1 or TRBD2 (5 bases each). The germline V gene encodes CDR1 MNHEY and CDR2 SVGAGI. The CDR3 runs to 14 residues. V was trimmed by 5 bases and J by 6 bases, leaving 13 bases between them.

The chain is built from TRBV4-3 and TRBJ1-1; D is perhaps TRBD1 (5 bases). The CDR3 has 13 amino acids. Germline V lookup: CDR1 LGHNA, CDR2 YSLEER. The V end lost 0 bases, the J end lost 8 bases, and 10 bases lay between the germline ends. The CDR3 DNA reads TGCGCCAGCAGCCAAGACAGGGATAAGGAAGCTTTCTTT. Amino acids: CASSQDRDKEAFF.

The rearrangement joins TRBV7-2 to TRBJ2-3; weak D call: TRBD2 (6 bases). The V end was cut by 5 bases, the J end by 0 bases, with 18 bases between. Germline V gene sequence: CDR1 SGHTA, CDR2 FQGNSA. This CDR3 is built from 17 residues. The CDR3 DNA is TGTGCCAGCAGCCCCTCCTGGGGCGGGGCTAGCACAGATACGCAGTATTTT. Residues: CASSPSWGGASTDTQYF.

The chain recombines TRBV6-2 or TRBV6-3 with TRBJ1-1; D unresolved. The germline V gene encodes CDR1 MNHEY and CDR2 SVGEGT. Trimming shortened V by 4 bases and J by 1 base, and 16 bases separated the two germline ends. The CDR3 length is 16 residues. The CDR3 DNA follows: TGTGCCAGCAGTTTGGAGGACTCCGGCCAGAACACTGAAGCTTTCTTT. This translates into CASSLEDSGQNTEAFF.

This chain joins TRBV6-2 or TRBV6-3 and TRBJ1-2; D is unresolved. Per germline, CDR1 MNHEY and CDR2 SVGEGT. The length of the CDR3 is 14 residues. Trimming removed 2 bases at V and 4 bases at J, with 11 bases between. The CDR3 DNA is TGTGCCAGCAGTTACGGAGGCAGGCTCTATGGCTACACCTTC. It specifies CASSYGGRLYGYTF.

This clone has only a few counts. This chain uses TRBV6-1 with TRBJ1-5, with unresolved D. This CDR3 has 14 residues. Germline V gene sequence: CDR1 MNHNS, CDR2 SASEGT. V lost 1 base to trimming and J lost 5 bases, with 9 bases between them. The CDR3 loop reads CASSEEETHQPQHF. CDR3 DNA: TGTGCCAGCAGTGAAGAAGAGACTCATCAGCCCCAGCATTTT.

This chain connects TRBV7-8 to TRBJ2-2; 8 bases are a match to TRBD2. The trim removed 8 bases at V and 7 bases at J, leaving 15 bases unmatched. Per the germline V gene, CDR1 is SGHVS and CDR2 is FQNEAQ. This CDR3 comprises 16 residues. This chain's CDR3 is CASFGTRAIHGGELFF. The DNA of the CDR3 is TGTGCCAGCTTCGGGACTAGGGCTATCCATGGCGGGGAGCTGTTTTTT.

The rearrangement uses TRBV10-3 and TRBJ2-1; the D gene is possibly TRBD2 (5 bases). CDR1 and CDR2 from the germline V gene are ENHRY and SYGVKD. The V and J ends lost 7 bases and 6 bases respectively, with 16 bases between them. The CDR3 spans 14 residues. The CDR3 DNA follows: TGTGCCATCACTCGGCGGGCCCTGGGCAATGAGCAGTTCTTC. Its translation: CAITRRALGNEQFF.

The CDR3 reads CASSPADSPTGELFF. The CDR3 DNA is TGTGCCAGCTCACCAGCCGACAGCCCCACCGGGGAGCTGTTTTTT. This chain connects TRBV18 to TRBJ2-2; D possibly corresponds to TRBD1 (5 bases). Germline loops: CDR1 KGHSH, CDR2 LQKENI. This CDR3 contains 15 residues. The V end was cut by 2 bases, the J end by 4 bases, with 11 bases between.

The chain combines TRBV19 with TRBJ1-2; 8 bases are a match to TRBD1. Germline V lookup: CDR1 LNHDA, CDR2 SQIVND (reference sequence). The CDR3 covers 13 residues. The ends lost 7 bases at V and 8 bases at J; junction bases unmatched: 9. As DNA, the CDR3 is TGTGCCAGTACCCCCCGGACAGGGCGAGGCTACACCTTC. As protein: CASTPRTGRGYTF.

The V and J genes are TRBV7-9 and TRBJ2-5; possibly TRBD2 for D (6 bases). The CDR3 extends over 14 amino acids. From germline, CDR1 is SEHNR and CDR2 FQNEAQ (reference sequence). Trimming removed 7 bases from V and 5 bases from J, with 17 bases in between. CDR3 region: CASTLGGKGETQYF. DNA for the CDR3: TGTGCCAGCACCCTGGGGGGAAAGGGGGAGACCCAGTACTTC.

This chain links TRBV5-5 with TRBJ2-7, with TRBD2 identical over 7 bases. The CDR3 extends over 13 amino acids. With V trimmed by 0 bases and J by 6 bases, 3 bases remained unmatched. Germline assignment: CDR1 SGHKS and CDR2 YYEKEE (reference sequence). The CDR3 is CASSLGGGAEQYF. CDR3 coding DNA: TGTGCCAGCAGCTTGGGGGGAGGGGCCGAGCAGTACTTC.

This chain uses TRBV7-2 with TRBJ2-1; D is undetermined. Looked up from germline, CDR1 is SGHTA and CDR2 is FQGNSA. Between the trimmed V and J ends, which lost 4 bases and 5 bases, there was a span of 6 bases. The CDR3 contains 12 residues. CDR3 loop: CASSWPNNEQFF. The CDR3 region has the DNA TGTGCCAGCAGCTGGCCTAACAATGAGCAGTTCTTC.

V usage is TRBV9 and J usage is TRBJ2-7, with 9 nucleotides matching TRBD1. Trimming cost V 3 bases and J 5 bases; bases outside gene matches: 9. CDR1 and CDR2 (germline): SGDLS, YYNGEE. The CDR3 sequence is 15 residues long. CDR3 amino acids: CASSADRGSGDEQYF. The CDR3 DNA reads TGTGCCAGCAGCGCAGACAGGGGGTCGGGGGACGAGCAGTACTTC.

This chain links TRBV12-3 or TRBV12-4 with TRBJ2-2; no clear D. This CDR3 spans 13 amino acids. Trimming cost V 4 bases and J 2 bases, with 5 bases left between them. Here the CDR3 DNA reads TGTGCCAGCAGTTCTCTTAACACCGGGGAGCTGTTTTTT. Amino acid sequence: CASSSLNTGELFF.

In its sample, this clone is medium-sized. The CDR3 reads CASSYEDRSYNEQFF. CDR3 DNA sequence: TGTGCCAGCAGTTACGAGGACAGGTCCTACAATGAGCAGTTCTTC. V usage is TRBV6-6 and J usage is TRBJ2-1, with TRBD1 matching over 7 bases. J was trimmed by 1 base and V by 2 bases; bases with no gene match: 2. The CDR3 totals 15 residues. CDR1 is MNHNY and CDR2 is SVGAGI in the germline V gene (reference sequence).

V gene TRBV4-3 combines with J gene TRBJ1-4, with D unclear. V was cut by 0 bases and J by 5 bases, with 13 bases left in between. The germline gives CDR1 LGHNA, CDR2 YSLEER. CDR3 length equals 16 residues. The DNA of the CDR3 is TGCGCCAGCAGCCAAGATTGGGCAGAGCCAAATGAAAAACTGTTTTTT. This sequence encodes CASSQDWAEPNEKLFF.

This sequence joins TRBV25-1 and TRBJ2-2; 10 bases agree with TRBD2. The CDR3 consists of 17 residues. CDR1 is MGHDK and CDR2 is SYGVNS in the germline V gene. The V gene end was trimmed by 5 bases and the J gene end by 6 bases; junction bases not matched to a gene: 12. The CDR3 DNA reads TGTGCCAGCAGTCCAAGGGTGCCGCTAGCGGGGGCCGGGGAGCTGTTTTTT. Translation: CASSPRVPLAGAGELFF.

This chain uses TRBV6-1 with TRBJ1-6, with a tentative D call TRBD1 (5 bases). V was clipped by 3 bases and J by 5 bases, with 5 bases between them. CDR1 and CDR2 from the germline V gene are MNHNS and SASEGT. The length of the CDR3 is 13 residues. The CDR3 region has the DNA TGTGCCAGCAGTGACAGGGATAATTCACCCCTCCACTTT. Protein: CASSDRDNSPLHF.